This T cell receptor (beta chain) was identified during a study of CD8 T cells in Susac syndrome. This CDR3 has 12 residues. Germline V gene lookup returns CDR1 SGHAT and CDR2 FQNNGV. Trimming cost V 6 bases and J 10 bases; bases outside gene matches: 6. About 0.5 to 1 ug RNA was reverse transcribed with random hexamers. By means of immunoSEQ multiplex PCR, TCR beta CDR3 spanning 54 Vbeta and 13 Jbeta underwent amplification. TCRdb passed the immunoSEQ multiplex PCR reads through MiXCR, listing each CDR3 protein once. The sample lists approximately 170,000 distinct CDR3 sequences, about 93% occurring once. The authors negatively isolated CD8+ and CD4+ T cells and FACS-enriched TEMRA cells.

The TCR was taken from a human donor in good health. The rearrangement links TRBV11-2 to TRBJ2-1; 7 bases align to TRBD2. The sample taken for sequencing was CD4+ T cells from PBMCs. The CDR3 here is CASRDLAEEQFF. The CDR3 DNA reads TGTGCCAGCAGGGACCTAGCGGAGGAGCAGTTCTTC.